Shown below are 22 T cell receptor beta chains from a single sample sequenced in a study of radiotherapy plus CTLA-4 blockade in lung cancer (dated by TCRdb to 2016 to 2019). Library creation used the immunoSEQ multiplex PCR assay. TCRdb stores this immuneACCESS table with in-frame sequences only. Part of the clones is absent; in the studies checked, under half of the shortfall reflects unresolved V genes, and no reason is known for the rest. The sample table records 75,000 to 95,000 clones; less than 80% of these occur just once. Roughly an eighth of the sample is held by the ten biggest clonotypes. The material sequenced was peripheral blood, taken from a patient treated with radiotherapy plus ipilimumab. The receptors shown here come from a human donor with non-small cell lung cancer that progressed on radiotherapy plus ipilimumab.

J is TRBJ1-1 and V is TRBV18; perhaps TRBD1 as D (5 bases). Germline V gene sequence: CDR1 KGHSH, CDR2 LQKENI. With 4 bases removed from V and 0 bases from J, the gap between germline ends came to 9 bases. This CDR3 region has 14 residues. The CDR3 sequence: CASSQGTLNTEAFF. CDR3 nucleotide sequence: TGTGCCAGCTCACAGGGGACCTTGAACACTGAAGCTTTCTTT.

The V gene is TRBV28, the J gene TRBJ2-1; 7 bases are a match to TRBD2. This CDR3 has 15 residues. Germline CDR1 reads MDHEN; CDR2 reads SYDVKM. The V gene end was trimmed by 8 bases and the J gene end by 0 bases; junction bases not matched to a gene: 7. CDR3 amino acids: CASSSAGASYNEQFF. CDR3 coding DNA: TGTGCCAGCTCCTCGGCGGGAGCCTCCTACAATGAGCAGTTCTTC. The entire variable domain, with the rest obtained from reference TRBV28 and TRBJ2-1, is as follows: DVKVTQSSRYLVKRTGEKVFLECVQDMDHENMFWYRQDPGLGLRLIYFSYDVKMKEKGDIPEGYSVSREKKERFSLILESASTNQTSMYLCASSSAGASYNEQFFGPGTRLTVL.

CDR3 amino acids: CSVVGLYEETQYF. The CDR3 DNA reads as TGCAGCGTTGTCGGACTGTATGAAGAGACCCAGTACTTC. The genes are TRBV29-1 and TRBJ2-5; tentative D call: TRBD2 (5 bases). The V end lost 4 bases, the J end lost 3 bases, and 12 bases lay between the germline ends. The length of the CDR3 is 13 residues. Germline lookup yields CDR1 SQVTM and CDR2 ANQGSEA.

The CDR3 DNA reads TGTGCCACCGAGGAGGGGGAGCAGTACTTC. Protein sequence: CATEEGEQYF. This chain links TRBV28 with TRBJ2-7; the D gene is possibly TRBD2 (6 bases). CDR1 and CDR2 from the germline V gene are MDHEN and SYDVKM. Deletions cut 10 bases from V and 7 bases from J, with 11 bases between. This CDR3 spans 10 amino acids.

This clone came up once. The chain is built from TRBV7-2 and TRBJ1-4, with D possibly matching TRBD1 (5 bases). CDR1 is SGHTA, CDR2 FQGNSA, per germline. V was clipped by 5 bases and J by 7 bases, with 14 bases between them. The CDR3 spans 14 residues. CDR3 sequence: CASSPRRDSEKLFF. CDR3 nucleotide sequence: TGTGCCAGCAGCCCCCGCCGGGACTCTGAAAAACTGTTTTTT.

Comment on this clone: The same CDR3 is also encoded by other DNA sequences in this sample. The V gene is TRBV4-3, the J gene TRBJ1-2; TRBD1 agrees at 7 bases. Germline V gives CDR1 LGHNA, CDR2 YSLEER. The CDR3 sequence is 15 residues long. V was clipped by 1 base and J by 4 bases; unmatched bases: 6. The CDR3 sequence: CASSQGQGGGYGYTF. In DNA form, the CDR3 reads TGCGCCAGCAGCCAAGGTCAGGGGGGCGGCTATGGCTACACCTTC.

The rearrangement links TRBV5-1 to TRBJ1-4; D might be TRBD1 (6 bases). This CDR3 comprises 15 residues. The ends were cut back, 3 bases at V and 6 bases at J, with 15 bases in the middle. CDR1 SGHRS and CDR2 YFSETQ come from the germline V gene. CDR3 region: CASSSTPRTDEKLFF. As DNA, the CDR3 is TGCGCCAGCAGCTCCACCCCCCGGACAGATGAAAAACTGTTTTTT.

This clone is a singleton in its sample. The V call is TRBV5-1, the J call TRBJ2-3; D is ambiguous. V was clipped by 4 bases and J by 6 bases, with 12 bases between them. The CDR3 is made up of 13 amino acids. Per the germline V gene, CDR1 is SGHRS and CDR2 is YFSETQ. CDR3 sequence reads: CASSKGRSDTQYF. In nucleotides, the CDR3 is TGCGCCAGCAGCAAAGGGCGGTCGGATACGCAGTATTTT.

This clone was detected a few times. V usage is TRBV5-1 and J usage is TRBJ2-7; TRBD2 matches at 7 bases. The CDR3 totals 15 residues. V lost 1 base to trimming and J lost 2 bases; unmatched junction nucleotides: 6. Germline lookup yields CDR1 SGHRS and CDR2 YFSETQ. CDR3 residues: CASSLNLGGAYEQYF. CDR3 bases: TGCGCCAGCAGCTTGAATCTGGGAGGGGCCTACGAGCAGTACTTC.

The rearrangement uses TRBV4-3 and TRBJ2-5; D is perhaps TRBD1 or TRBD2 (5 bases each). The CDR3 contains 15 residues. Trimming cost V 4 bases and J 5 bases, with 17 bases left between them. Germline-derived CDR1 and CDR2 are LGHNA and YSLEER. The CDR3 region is CASSRPGTSDETQYF. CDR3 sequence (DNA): TGCGCCAGCAGCCGCCCCGGGACGTCAGACGAGACCCAGTACTTC.

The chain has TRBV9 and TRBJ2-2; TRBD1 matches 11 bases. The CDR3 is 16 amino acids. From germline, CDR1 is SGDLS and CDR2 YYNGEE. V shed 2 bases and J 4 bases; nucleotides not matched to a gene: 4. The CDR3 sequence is CASSVGQGAVTGELFF. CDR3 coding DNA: TGTGCCAGCAGCGTCGGACAGGGGGCAGTCACCGGGGAGCTGTTTTTT.

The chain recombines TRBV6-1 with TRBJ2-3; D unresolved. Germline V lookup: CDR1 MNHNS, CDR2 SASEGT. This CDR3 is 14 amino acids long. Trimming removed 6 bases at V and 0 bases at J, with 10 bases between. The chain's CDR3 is CASSVDPSTDTQYF. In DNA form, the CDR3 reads TGTGCCAGCAGCGTTGACCCCAGCACAGATACGCAGTATTTT.

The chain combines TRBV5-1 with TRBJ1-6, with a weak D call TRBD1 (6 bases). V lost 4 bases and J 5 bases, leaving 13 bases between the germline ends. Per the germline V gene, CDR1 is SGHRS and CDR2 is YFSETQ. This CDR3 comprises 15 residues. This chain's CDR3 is CASSTQTGNNSPLHF. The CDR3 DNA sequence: TGCGCCAGCAGCACTCAGACAGGAAATAATTCACCCCTCCACTTT.

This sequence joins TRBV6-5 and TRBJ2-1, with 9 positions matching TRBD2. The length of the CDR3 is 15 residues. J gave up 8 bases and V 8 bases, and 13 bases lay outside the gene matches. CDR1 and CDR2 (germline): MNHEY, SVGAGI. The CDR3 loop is CASSKGTSPADEQFF. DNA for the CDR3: TGTGCCAGCTCTAAAGGGACTAGCCCAGCCGATGAGCAGTTCTTC.

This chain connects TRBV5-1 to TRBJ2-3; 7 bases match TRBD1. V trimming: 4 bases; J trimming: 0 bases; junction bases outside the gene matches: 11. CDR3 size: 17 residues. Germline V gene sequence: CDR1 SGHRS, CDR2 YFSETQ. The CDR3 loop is CASSPLTGALSTDTQYF. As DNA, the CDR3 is TGCGCCAGCAGCCCGCTTACAGGGGCCCTGAGCACAGATACGCAGTATTTT. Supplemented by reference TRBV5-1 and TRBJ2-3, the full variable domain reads KAGVTQTPRYLIKTRGQQVTLSCSPISGHRSVSWYQQTPGQGLQFLFEYFSETQRNKGNFPGRFSGRQFSNSRSEMNVSTLELGDSALYLCASSPLTGALSTDTQYFGPGTRLTVL.

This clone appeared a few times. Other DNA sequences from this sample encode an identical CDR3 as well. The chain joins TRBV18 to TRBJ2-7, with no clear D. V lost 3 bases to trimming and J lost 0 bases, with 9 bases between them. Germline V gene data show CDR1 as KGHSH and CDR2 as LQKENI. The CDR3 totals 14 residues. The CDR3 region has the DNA TGTGCCAGCTCACCCTCCGCCAGCTCCTACGAGCAGTACTTC. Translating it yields CASSPSASSYEQYF.

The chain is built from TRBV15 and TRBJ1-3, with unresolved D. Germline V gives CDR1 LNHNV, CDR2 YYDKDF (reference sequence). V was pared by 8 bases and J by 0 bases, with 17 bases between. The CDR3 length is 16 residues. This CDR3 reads CATGEGSSFSGNTIYF. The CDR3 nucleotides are TGTGCCACCGGGGAAGGGAGCTCCTTCTCTGGAAACACCATATATTTT.

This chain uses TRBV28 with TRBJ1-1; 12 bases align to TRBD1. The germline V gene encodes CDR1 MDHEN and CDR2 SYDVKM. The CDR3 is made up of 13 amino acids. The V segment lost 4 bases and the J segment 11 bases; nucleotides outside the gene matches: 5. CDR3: CASSSGTGGWAFF. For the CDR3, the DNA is TGTGCCAGCAGTTCCGGGACAGGGGGCTGGGCTTTCTTT.

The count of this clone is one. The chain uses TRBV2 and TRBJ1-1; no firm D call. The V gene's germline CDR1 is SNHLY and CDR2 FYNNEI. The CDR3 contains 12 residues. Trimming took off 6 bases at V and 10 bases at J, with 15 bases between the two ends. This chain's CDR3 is CASSGRGVGAFF. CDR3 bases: TGTGCCAGCAGCGGTCGGGGTGTTGGAGCTTTCTTT.

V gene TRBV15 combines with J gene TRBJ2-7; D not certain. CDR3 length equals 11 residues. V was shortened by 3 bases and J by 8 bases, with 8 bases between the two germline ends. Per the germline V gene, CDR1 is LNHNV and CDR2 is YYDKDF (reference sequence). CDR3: CATSRATKQYF. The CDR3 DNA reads TGTGCCACCAGCAGGGCTACGAAGCAGTACTTC.

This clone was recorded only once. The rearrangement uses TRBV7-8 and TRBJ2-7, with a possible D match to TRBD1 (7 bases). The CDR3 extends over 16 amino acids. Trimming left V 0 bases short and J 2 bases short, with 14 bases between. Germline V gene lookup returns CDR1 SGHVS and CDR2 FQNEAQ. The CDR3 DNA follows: TGTGCCAGCAGCTTAGCCCTAGGAGGGGGCACCTACGAGCAGTACTTC. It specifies CASSLALGGGTYEQYF.

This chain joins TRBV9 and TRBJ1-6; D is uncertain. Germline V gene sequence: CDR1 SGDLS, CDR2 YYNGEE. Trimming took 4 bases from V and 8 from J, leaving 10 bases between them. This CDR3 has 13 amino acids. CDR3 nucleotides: TGTGCCAGCAGCCCAACATCAGATTCACCCCTCCACTTT. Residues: CASSPTSDSPLHF.